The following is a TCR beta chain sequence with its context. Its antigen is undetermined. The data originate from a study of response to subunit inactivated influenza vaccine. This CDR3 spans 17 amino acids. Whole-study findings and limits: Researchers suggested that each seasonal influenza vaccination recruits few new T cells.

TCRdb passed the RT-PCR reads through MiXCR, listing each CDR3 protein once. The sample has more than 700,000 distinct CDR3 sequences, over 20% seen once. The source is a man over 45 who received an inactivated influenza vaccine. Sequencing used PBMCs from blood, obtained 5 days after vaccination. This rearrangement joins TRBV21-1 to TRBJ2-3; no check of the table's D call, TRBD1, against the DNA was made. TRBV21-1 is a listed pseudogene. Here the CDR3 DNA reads TGTGCCAGCAGCAGCAAAAGACAGGGAAATAGCACAGATACGCAGTATTTT. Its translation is CASSSKRQGNSTDTQYF.